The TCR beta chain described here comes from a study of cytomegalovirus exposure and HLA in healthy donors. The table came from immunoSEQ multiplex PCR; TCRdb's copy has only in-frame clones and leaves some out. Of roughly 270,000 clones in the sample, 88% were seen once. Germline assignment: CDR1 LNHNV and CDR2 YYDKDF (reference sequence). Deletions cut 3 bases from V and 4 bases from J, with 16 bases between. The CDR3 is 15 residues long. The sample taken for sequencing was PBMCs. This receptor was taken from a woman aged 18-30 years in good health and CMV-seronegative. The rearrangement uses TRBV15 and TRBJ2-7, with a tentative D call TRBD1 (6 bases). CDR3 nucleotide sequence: TGTGCCACCAGCAGGGGTACAGGGAGCCGGTACGAGCAGTACTTC. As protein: CATSRGTGSRYEQYF.